One and the same sample provided the 20 T cell receptor beta chains below, sequenced in a study of blood T cells in healthy people across ages. Using a J-beta primer mix together with a sample-barcoded 5' primer, a second PCR was run for about 7 to 12 cycles. TCRdb independently ran MiXCR on the 5' RACE reads; one entry per CDR3 protein. The sample yields about 640,000 distinct CDR3 sequences, around 54% seen once. The material sequenced was blood. All receptors derive from a man in his 60s in good health.

The chain has TRBV29-1 and TRBJ2-5; 9 bases match TRBD1. Unmatched junction bases numbered 7, after V lost 3 bases and J lost 2 bases. The length of the CDR3 is 15 residues. CDR1 and CDR2 (germline): SQVTM, ANQGSEA. The DNA for the CDR3 is TGCAGCGTTGATGGGAACAGGGGGCCGCAAGAGACCCAGTACTTC. Translating gives CSVDGNRGPQETQYF.

This CDR3 reads CASSRGAGVGTDTQYF. The CDR3 coding sequence is TGTGCCAGCAGTAGGGGGGCAGGGGTTGGCACAGATACGCAGTATTTT. V is TRBV6-1 and J is TRBJ2-3; possibly TRBD1 or TRBD2 for D (6 bases each). The germline V gene encodes CDR1 MNHNS and CDR2 SASEGT. With 5 bases removed from V and 1 base from J, the gap between germline ends came to 16 bases. The CDR3 totals 16 residues.

The rearrangement uses TRBV6-2 or TRBV6-3 and TRBJ1-2; 9 bases align to TRBD1. The CDR3 totals 14 residues. Germline loops: CDR1 MNHEY, CDR2 SVGEGT. After removal of 6 bases from V and 2 bases from J, the junction contained 4 bases not matched to a gene. The CDR3 bases are TGTGCCAGCAGAGGACAGGGGAACAACTATGGCTACACCTTC. This encodes CASRGQGNNYGYTF.

The rearrangement joins TRBV5-1 to TRBJ2-3, with 8 nucleotides matching TRBD2. This CDR3 comprises 15 residues. V was clipped by 7 bases and J by 4 bases; unmatched bases: 11. CDR1 is SGHRS and CDR2 is YFSETQ in the germline V gene. The CDR3 spells CASREGRAGADTQYF. CDR3 nucleotides: TGCGCCAGCCGAGAGGGACGAGCGGGAGCAGATACGCAGTATTTT.

This chain uses TRBV7-6 with TRBJ2-3; D may be TRBD2 (7 bases). Germline CDR1 and CDR2: SGHVS and FNYEAQ. Trimming took off 1 base at V and 2 bases at J, with 25 bases between the two ends. The CDR3 runs to 20 residues. CDR3 nucleotides: TGTGCCAGCAGCTTAGGCCGGGGATCGTCGGGGGGCCGTACCACAGATACGCAGTATTTT. Protein product: CASSLGRGSSGGRTTDTQYF. Drawing the rest from reference TRBV7-6 and TRBJ2-3, the complete variable domain is GAGVSQSPRYKVTKRGQDVALRCDPISGHVSLYWYRQALGQGPEFLTYFNYEAQQDKSGLPNDRFSAERPEGSISTLTIQRTEQRDSAMYRCASSLGRGSSGGRTTDTQYFGPGTRLTVL.

In its sample, this clonotype was seen a few times. This chain links TRBV7-2 with TRBJ2-6, with D possibly TRBD2 on 5 matching bases. This CDR3 has 15 residues. Germline V gene data show CDR1 as SGHTA and CDR2 as FQGNSA. Trimming removed 3 bases from V and 2 bases from J, with 8 bases in between. Here the CDR3 reads CASSLRVAGANVLTF. The CDR3 DNA is TGTGCCAGCAGCTTGAGGGTAGCTGGGGCCAACGTCCTGACTTTC.

In its sample, this clonotype was seen once. V is TRBV5-1 and J is TRBJ2-7, with 10 bases fitting TRBD1. The CDR3 has 13 amino acids. Trimming at V came to 10 bases and at J to 3 bases, leaving 7 bases not matched to a gene. Germline V gives CDR1 SGHRS, CDR2 YFSETQ. The CDR3 spells CAGGTGAGYEQYF. Here the CDR3 DNA reads TGCGCCGGCGGGACAGGGGCTGGCTACGAGCAGTACTTC. Combining the CDR3 with reference TRBV5-1 and TRBJ2-7 gives the whole variable domain KAGVTQTPRYLIKTRGQQVTLSCSPISGHRSVSWYQQTPGQGLQFLFEYFSETQRNKGNFPGRFSGRQFSNSRSEMNVSTLELGDSALYLCAGGTGAGYEQYFGPGTRLTVT.

This clonotype turned up a few times. The chain carries TRBV18 and TRBJ2-1, with TRBD1 matching over 10 bases. J gave up 7 bases and V 3 bases, and 15 bases lay outside the gene matches. Germline V gene lookup returns CDR1 KGHSH and CDR2 LQKENI. This CDR3 has 18 amino acids. In DNA, the CDR3 is TGTGCCAGCTCACCTGGGACAGGGGCCGGGGGGGCTATGAATGAGCAGTTCTTC. Amino acid sequence: CASSPGTGAGGAMNEQFF.

The chain recombines TRBV5-1 with TRBJ2-3; 9 bases map to TRBD2. V lost 5 bases to trimming and J lost 3 bases; unmatched junction nucleotides: 10. This CDR3 comprises 16 residues. CDR1 and CDR2 from the germline V gene are SGHRS and YFSETQ. In DNA form, the CDR3 reads TGCGCCAGCAGTAGCGGGGGTTTCCGTAGGACAGATACGCAGTATTTT. Encoded protein: CASSSGGFRRTDTQYF.

This clonotype has a count of ten or more. This rearrangement joins TRBV7-9 to TRBJ2-5, with 10 bases matching TRBD2. CDR1 SEHNR and CDR2 FQNEAQ come from the germline V gene (reference sequence). The CDR3 consists of 15 residues. V was clipped by 3 bases and J by 3 bases; unmatched bases: 4. CDR3 amino acids: CASSFPTSGEETQYF. The CDR3 nucleotides read TGTGCCAGCAGCTTCCCCACTAGCGGGGAAGAGACCCAGTACTTC. The whole variable domain, remainder taken from reference TRBV7-9 and TRBJ2-5, is DTGVSQNPRHKITKRGQNVTFRCDPISEHNRLYWYRQTLGQGPEFLTYFQNEAQLEKSRLLSDRFSAERPKGSFSTLEIQRTEQGDSAMYLCASSFPTSGEETQYFGPGTRLLVL.

The V call is TRBV25-1, the J call TRBJ2-7; D possibly corresponds to TRBD1 (5 bases). The CDR3 extends over 15 amino acids. CDR1 and CDR2 from the germline V gene are MGHDK and SYGVNS. V was pared by 4 bases and J by 0 bases, with 13 bases between. CDR3 amino acids: CASSGGAGPSYEQYF. The CDR3 DNA follows: TGTGCCAGCAGTGGAGGTGCAGGGCCCTCCTACGAGCAGTACTTC.

This chain joins TRBV27 and TRBJ2-1; 10 bases are shared with TRBD1. V gave up 0 bases and J gave up 2 bases; unmatched junction bases: 1. The germline V gene has CDR1 MNHEY and CDR2 SMNVEV (reference sequence). CDR3 length equals 16 residues. CDR3 region: CASSLSGTGAYNEQFF. The CDR3 nucleotides are TGTGCCAGCAGTTTATCAGGGACAGGGGCCTACAATGAGCAGTTCTTC.

V gene TRBV6-6 combines with J gene TRBJ2-5; D is perhaps TRBD1 (6 bases). The germline V gene has CDR1 MNHNY and CDR2 SVGAGI (reference sequence). This CDR3 is 11 amino acids long. V was shortened by 4 bases and J by 7 bases, with 7 bases between the two germline ends. The CDR3 DNA sequence: TGTGCCAGCAGTTTGACAGGGACCCAGTACTTC. This translates into CASSLTGTQYF.

This clonotype was counted a few times. The rearrangement joins TRBV5-1 to TRBJ2-6; possibly TRBD1 for D (6 bases). This CDR3 has 17 residues. Germline-derived CDR1 and CDR2 are SGHRS and YFSETQ. V shed 4 bases and J shed 0 bases, with 14 bases lying between them. For the CDR3, the DNA is TGCGCCAGCAGCCCGAACGGACAGCGCTCTGGGGCCAACGTCCTGACTTTC. Translation gives CASSPNGQRSGANVLTF.

This clonotype has a single count. V is TRBV3-1 and J is TRBJ2-1; tentatively, D is TRBD2 (7 bases). V was cut by 3 bases and J by 15 bases, with 15 bases left in between. Germline V gene sequence: CDR1 LGHDT, CDR2 YNNKEL (reference sequence). This CDR3 has 12 amino acids. The CDR3 coding sequence is TGTGCCAGCAGCCATAGCCGGGGGGCGAGGTTCTTC. Translation gives CASSHSRGARFF.

This clonotype was detected a few times. The V and J genes are TRBV11-2 and TRBJ2-5; no firm D call. The CDR3 extends over 12 amino acids. CDR1 is SGHAT, CDR2 FQNNGV, per germline. The ends were cut back, 8 bases at V and 5 bases at J, with 12 bases in the middle. This CDR3 reads CASGVSRETQYF. The DNA for the CDR3 is TGTGCCAGCGGGGTCTCGCGGGAGACCCAGTACTTC.

This rearrangement joins TRBV7-2 to TRBJ1-4; unclear D gene. From germline, CDR1 is SGHTA and CDR2 FQGNSA. This CDR3 has 14 residues. V was cut by 3 bases and J by 7 bases, with 12 bases left in between. CDR3: CASSLGQISEKLFF. CDR3 in DNA: TGTGCCAGCAGCTTGGGCCAGATCTCTGAAAAACTGTTTTTT.

The CDR3: CASSPAGTGWNTEAFF. In DNA form, the CDR3 reads TGTGCCAGCAGCCCCGCCGGGACAGGGTGGAACACTGAAGCTTTCTTT. This rearrangement joins TRBV7-6 to TRBJ1-1, with 9 bases lining up with TRBD1. The CDR3 has 16 amino acids. CDR1 is SGHVS, CDR2 FNYEAQ, per germline. V lost 5 bases, J lost 1 base, and 8 bases stayed unmatched.

The sample holds a few counts of this clonotype. The chain employs TRBV7-2 and TRBJ1-5; 7 positions match TRBD1. The junction had 8 bases not matched to a gene; V was cut back by 5 bases and J by 4 bases. The CDR3 contains 15 residues. Germline V gives CDR1 SGHTA, CDR2 FQGNSA. The CDR3 DNA reads TGTGCCAGCAGCGTACGACAGGGCCAGAATCAGCCCCAGCATTTT. Its translation is CASSVRQGQNQPQHF.

The chain couples TRBV6-2 or TRBV6-3 to TRBJ1-6; D gene ambiguous. CDR3 length equals 16 residues. Germline CDR1 MNHEY, CDR2 SVGEGT. V shed 6 bases and J shed 8 bases, with 20 bases lying between them. Written as DNA, the CDR3 is TGTGCCAGCAGCCACGACATGTCCCCGAGGGATTCACCCCTCCACTTT. It encodes CASSHDMSPRDSPLHF.